This record covers a single T cell receptor beta chain. This clone's antigen is unknown. The sample belongs to a study of cytomegalovirus exposure and HLA in healthy donors (dated by TCRdb to about 2017). Describing the broader study: An earlier analysis of roughly 630 of the donors reported approximately 290 Gb of sequence data and more than 90 million unique TCR beta sequences from roughly 180 million T cells. An earlier analysis of around 540 of the donors applied high-throughput TCR beta sequencing to assess whether each TCR beta V gene segment acted as functional or pseudogenic. In a later genetic analysis, genome-wide SNP genotypes for about 55% of the 666 donors were used, and that subset was treated as a discovery cohort. Alongside the repertoire data, information on donor age, sex, ethnicity and CMV serostatus was compiled. Rather than using new phenotypic data, the later analysis identified candidate immune exposures from TCR beta sequences and from how often those sequences occurred across donors. Among roughly 370 genotyped donors of the cohort, an average of about 240,000 unique TCR beta nucleotide sequences were sequenced per donor, roughly 20% of them non-productive. In a later analysis, previously published TCR beta repertoires from some 640 donors were re-analyzed and high-resolution HLA genotyping was added so that TCR occurrence patterns could be studied. To predict cytomegalovirus infection status, the study brought together high-throughput TCR immunosequencing, statistical association of individual TCRs with disease status, and machine learning. All discovery cohort repertoires had been generated using a single sequencing platform. Both class I and class II loci were covered by HLA typing, at four-digit resolution. The genetic ancestry cluster associated with self-reported Caucasian donors included over 80% of the approximately 400 genotyped donors. Typing coverage varied by locus: roughly 620-640 donors for A, B, C, DRB1 and DQB1; 500 to 550 for DQA1; about 590 for DPA1; roughly 450 for DPB1. The study aimed to test whether cataloging public T cell receptors could reveal signatures of past pathogen exposure. In addition to the first cohort of around 670 subjects, a separate validation cohort of about 120 different subjects was used. The T cell repertoires of 550 to 850 subjects were profiled by immunosequencing and related to cytomegalovirus serostatus. An early release that covered about 600 HLA-typed donors contained approximately 300 gigabases of sequencing data and tens of millions of unique TCR sequences. Roughly 5 DR-DQ haplotypes were treated as single units for association and clustering because of strong linkage in the cohort. General conclusions and limits of the study: A later analysis reported that several top co-occurrence clusters appeared linked to parvovirus B19, influenza, CMV and Epstein-Barr virus. In vitro tests confirmed that a few of the cytomegalovirus-associated TCR beta chains recognize cytomegalovirus antigens. An association between a missense DCLRE1C variant and V-gene and J-gene trimming of TCR beta chains was found in a later genetic analysis and replicated in an independent cohort. It was suggested by the authors that the approach could potentially be generalized to other disease states and immunological phenotypes. In a later analysis, HLA-associated TCR beta chains showed more clonal expansion and lower generation probabilities than non-associated chains that were equally common. In this cohort, only TCR beta chains were sequenced, and detectable features were limited by the absence of alpha or paired-chain data. A later analysis associated about 17,000 TCR beta sequences with specific HLA alleles at a false discovery rate of 0.05. A later genetic analysis reported fewer N-insertions in productive TCRs among donors in an Asian-associated ancestry cluster than the 666-donor mean. Roughly uniform sequencing depth across donors was assumed in presence/absence analyses, although this assumption may not hold. Some IMGT-functional V segments, including TRBV6-2 and TRBV6-3, could not be distinguished by the 87-base-pair reads and were therefore excluded. Linkage disequilibrium might explain the correlated functional status among segregating V segments, but an unknown experimental factor could not be ruled out. A further reported finding was that TCR beta sequences accurately predicted the HLA-A and HLA-B alleles for most subjects in the first cohort. The sequencing pipeline was judged likely to have produced a cluster of highly shared sequence variants as a technical artifact. In the study, some 160 TCR beta chains were listed as associated with cytomegalovirus. According to a later analysis, most CMV-associated TCR beta chains appeared to be HLA-restricted, and the HLA associations seemed to be driven largely by CMV exposure. HLA typing was unavailable for some donors at each locus, so association tests used only the typed subset. Cytomegalovirus status was reported to be diagnosed by the classifier with high specificity and sensitivity in both the original and validation cohorts. When HLA alleles, especially DR and DQ, strongly co-occurred, attributing TCR associations to individual alleles was difficult. In a later analysis, the rate of TCR association differed among HLA loci, with DRB1 alleles having the most associated TCRs and HLA-C alleles having the fewest. The earlier analysis of some 540 of the donors excluded roughly 16 rarely observed V segments, including chromosome 9 orphons, because counts were too low. Most TCR sequences were seen in very few donors, while some public TCRs were found in many individuals. CMV serostatus was the only immune exposure information available for the cohort. In an earlier analysis of around 500 of the donors, most TCR beta V segments appeared in productive rearrangements about 87% or about 30% of the time, broadly matching IMGT annotations.

In total, more than 500 healthy bone marrow donors made up the cohort. All cohort members were sampled while nominally healthy, although unrecorded immune exposures were likely present. The donor tested CMV seronegative, placing the donor among the roughly 340 seronegative members of the cohort. Every donor gave a peripheral blood sample, and the peripheral blood mononuclear cells from that sample were used for TCR beta sequencing. Genomic DNA extraction from the blood cell samples was performed with the Qiagen DNeasy Blood Extraction Kit. V gives up 4 bases and J gives up 3 bases, and the segment between their germline ends measures 21 bases. Measured from the cysteine to the phenylalanine, the CDR3 is 17 residues long. The read is trimmed to its CDR3 DNA, 51 bases read in frame from base 1. The germline V gene encodes CDR1 SGDLS and CDR2 YYNGEE. Libraries were constructed by the immunoSEQ multiplex PCR assay. For the multiplex PCR, a mixture combining 60 forward primers for TCR Vbeta segments and 13 reverse primers for TCR Jbeta segments was used. Amplification of the CDR3 region of rearranged TCR beta genes was performed with a multiplex PCR assay on genomic DNA. The Illumina HiSeq System was used to sequence the amplified TCR beta libraries as 87-base-pair reads. Per the authors' processing: A later analysis counted 75 million to 100 million unique TCR beta chains across the 666 repertoires, and 10 million to 12 million of these chains were shared by at least two donors. Raw reads were error-corrected and collapsed into unique sequences by a nearest-neighbor algorithm in which closely related sequences were merged to remove PCR and sequencing errors. Alignment of CDR3 sequences to IMGT reference sequences was used to assign V, D and J gene segments. Each retained sequence needed at least a six-nucleotide match to both a V gene segment and a J gene segment. Rearrangements were called productive when the CDR3 lacked stop codons and stayed in frame with V and J; all others were non-productive. CDR3 was defined according to IMGT convention as the region running from the second conserved V-encoded cysteine to the conserved J-encoded phenylalanine. The earlier analysis of 450 to 750 of the donors excluded any sequence lacking an unambiguous match to a single V gene segment. In an earlier analysis of several hundred of the donors, a V segment was called functional when productive rearrangements were above 56.7%, and segregating when the standard deviation between donors exceeded 5%. A statistical classification framework was built for diagnosing cytomegalovirus status from the catalog of TCR beta chain sequences. V and J gene assignment, in a later analysis, came from comparing TCR nucleotide sequences with IMGT/GENE-DB human TR gene sequences. The TCRdist pipeline was used in a later analysis to assign CDR3 sequences and most-parsimonious VDJ recombination scenarios. In a later analysis, each TCR beta chain was defined by its CDR3 amino acid sequence together with its V-gene family, and reads lacking a unique V-gene family were excluded. In a later analysis, a few hundred highly shared, low-generation-probability nucleotide sequences were removed to address suspected cross-contamination and a sequencing artifact. In a later analysis, a clonal expansion index for each public chain was calculated from normalized within-repertoire ranks of inferred template counts. In a later analysis, generation probabilities were computed using a VDJ recombination model fitted to out-of-frame rearrangements, and the results were checked against IGoR. A later analysis scored TCR-TCR, TCR-HLA and TCR-CMV co-occurrence with hypergeometric tests, applying a repertoire-size bias correction to TCR pairs. A later analysis estimated false discovery rates by permuting HLA or CMV assignments 20 times. A later analysis grouped co-occurring TCRs with DBSCAN, adding TCRdist sequence similarity when clustering within HLA-allele-positive subsets. Repertoires with fewer than 30,000 or more than 120,000 public chains were left out of co-occurrence clustering, as were a few repertoires with anomalous nucleotide sharing. TCRdb re-hosts the immuneACCESS table, in-frame sequences only. Its copies lack some clones; in the studies checked, an unresolved V gene accounts for under half of them, and the cause for the rest is not known. Clonal size and the V and J genes are those of that table, whereas D and trimming came from the DNA. This specimen's table enumerates 100,000 to 150,000 clones. The top ten constitute around 2.9% of the sample.

Input material: PBMCs. The sequence is built from TRBV9 and TRBJ2-3; a tentative D match to TRBD2 spans 7 bases. This receptor was identified in a man aged 25 to 45 in good health and CMV-seronegative. The CDR3 protein is CASSHPRGGVLTDTQYF. In nucleotide form, the sequence is TGTGCCAGCAGCCACCCCCGAGGGGGGGTGTTAACAGATACGCAGTATTTT.